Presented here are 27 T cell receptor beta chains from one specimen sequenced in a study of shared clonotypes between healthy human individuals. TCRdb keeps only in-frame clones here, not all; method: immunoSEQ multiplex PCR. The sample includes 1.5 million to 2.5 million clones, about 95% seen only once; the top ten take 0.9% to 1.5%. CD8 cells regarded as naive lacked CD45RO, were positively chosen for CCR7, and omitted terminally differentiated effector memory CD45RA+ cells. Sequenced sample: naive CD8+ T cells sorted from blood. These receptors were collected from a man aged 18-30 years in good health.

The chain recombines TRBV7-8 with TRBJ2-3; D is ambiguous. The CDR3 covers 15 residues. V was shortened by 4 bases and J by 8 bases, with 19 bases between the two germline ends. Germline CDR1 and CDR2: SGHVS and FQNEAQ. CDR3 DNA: TGTGCCAGCAGCTCCCCTGTGGGTCGATCCCCTACGCAGTATTTT. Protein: CASSSPVGRSPTQYF.

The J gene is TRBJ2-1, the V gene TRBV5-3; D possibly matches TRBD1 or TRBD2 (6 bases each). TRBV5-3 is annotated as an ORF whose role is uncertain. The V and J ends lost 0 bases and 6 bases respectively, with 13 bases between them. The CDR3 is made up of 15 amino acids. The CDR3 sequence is CARSLGRGGGNEQFF. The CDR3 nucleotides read TGTGCCAGAAGCTTGGGGAGAGGAGGGGGCAATGAGCAGTTCTTC.

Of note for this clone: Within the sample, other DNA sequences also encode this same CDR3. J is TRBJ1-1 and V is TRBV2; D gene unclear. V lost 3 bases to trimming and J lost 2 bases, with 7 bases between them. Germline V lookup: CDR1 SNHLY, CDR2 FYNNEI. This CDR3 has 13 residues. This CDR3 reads CASSDLVNTEAFF. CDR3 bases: TGTGCCAGCAGTGATCTGGTAAACACTGAAGCTTTCTTT.

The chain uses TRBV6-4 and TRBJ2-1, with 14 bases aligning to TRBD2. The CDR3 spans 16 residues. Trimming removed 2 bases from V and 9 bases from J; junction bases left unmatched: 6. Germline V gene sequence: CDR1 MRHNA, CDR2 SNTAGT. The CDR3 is CASSDKGLAGVSEQFF. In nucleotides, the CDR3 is TGTGCCAGCAGTGACAAGGGACTAGCGGGAGTCAGTGAGCAGTTCTTC.

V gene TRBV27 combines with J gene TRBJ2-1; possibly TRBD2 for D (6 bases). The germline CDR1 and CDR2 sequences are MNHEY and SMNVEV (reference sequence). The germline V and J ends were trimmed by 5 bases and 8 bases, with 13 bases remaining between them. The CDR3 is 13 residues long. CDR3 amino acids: CASSTSFSHEQFF. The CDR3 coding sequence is TGTGCCAGCAGTACTAGCTTCTCCCATGAGCAGTTCTTC.

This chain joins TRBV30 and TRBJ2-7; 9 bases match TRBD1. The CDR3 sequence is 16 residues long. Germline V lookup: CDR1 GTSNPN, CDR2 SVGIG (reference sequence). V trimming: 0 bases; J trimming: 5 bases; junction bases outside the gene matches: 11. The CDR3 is CAWSVSFLGTGNEQYF. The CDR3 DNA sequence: TGTGCCTGGAGTGTATCGTTCTTGGGGACAGGGAACGAGCAGTACTTC.

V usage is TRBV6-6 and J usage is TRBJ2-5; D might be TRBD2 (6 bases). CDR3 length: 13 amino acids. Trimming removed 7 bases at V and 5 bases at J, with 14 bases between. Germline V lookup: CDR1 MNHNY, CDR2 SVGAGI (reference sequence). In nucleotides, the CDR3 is TGTGCCAGCACCCCCTTCGCGGGGGAGACCCAGTACTTC. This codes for CASTPFAGETQYF.

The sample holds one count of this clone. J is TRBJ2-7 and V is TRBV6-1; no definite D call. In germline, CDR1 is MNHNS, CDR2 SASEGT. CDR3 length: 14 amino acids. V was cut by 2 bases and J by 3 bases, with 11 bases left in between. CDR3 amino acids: CASSELMNRYEQYF. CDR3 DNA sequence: TGTGCCAGCAGTGAACTGATGAACCGCTACGAGCAGTACTTC.

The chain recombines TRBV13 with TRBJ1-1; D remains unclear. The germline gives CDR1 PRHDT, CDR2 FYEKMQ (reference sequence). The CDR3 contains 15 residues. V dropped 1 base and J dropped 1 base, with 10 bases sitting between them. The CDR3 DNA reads TGTGCCAGCAGCTTAGCGGCAGATCCGAACACTGAAGCTTTCTTT. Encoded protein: CASSLAADPNTEAFF. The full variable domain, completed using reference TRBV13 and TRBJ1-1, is AAGVIQSPRHLIKEKRETATLKCYPIPRHDTVYWYQQGPGQDPQFLISFYEKMQSDKGSIPDRFSAQQFSDYHSELNMSSLELGDSALYFCASSLAADPNTEAFFGQGTRLTVV.

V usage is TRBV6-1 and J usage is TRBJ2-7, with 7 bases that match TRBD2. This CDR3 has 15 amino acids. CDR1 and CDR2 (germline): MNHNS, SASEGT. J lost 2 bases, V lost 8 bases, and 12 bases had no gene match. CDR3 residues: CASYPTGGGTYEQYF. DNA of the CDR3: TGTGCCAGCTACCCTACTGGCGGGGGAACCTACGAGCAGTACTTC.

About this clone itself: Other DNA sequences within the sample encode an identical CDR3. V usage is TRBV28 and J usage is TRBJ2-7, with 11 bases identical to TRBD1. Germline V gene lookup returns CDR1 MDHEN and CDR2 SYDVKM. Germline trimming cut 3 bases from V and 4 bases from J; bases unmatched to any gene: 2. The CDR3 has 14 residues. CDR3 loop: CASSFGTGGYEQYF. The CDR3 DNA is TGTGCCAGCAGTTTTGGGACAGGGGGATACGAGCAGTACTTC. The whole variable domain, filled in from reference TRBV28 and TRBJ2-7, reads DVKVTQSSRYLVKRTGEKVFLECVQDMDHENMFWYRQDPGLGLRLIYFSYDVKMKEKGDIPEGYSVSREKKERFSLILESASTNQTSMYLCASSFGTGGYEQYFGPGTRLTVT.

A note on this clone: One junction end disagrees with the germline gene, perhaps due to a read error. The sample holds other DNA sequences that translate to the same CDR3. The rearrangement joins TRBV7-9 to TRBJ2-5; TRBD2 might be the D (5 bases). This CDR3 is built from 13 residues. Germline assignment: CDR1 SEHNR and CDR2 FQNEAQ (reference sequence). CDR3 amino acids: CASSLANQETQYF. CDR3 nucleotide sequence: TGTGCCAGCAGCCTAGCTAACCAAGAGACCCAGTACTTC.

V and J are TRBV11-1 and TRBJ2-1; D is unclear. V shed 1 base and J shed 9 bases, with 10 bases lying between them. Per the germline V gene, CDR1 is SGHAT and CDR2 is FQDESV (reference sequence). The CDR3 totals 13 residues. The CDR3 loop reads CASSLGSGGEQFF. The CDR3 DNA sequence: TGTGCCAGCAGCTTAGGGAGTGGTGGTGAGCAGTTCTTC.

CDR3 amino acids: CATSRSRGLAGVETQYF. The CDR3 DNA sequence: TGTGCCACCAGCAGATCTAGAGGACTAGCGGGAGTGGAGACCCAGTACTTC. V gene TRBV15 combines with J gene TRBJ2-5; 13 positions match TRBD2. The germline V gene encodes CDR1 LNHNV and CDR2 YYDKDF (reference sequence). The length of the CDR3 is 17 residues. Trimming at V came to 2 bases and at J to 5 bases, leaving 8 bases not matched to a gene.

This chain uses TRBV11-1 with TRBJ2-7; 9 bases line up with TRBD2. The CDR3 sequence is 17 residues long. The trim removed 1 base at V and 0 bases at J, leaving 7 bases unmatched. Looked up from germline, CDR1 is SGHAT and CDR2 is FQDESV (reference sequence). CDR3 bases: TGTGCCAGCAGCTTAGGGAGCGGGGGGACGAGCTCCTACGAGCAGTACTTC. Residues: CASSLGSGGTSSYEQYF.

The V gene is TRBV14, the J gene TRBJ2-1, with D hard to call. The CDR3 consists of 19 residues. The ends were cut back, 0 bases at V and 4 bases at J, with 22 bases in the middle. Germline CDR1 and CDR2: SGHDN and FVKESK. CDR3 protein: CASSQEQPSTASIYNEQFF. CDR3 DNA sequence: TGTGCCAGCAGCCAAGAGCAGCCCTCGACGGCCAGTATATACAATGAGCAGTTCTTC.

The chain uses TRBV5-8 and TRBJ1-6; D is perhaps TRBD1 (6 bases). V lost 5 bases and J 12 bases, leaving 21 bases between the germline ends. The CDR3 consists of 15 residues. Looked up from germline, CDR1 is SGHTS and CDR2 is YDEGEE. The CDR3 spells CASRARTEPLGPLHF. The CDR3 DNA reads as TGTGCCAGCAGGGCCCGGACAGAACCTCTAGGACCCCTCCACTTT.

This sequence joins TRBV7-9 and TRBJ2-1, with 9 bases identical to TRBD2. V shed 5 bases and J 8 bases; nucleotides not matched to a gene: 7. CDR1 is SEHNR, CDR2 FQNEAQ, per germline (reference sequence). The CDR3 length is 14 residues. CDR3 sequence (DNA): TGTGCCAGCAGCGCCTTTAGCGGGAGTGATGAGCAGTTCTTC. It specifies CASSAFSGSDEQFF.

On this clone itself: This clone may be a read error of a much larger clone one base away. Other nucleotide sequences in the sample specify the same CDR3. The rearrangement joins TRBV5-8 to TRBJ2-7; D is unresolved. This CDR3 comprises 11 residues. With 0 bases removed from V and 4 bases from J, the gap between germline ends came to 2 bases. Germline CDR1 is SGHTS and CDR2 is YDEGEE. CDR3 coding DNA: TGTGCCAGCAGCTTGGGGTACGAGCAGTACTTC. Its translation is CASSLGYEQYF.

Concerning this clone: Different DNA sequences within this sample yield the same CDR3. CDR3 protein: CASSATGSYEQYF. CDR3 sequence (DNA): TGTGCCAGCAGCGCTACAGGATCCTACGAGCAGTACTTC. The V gene is TRBV9, the J gene TRBJ2-7; perhaps TRBD1 as D (5 bases). Germline values: CDR1 SGDLS, CDR2 YYNGEE. CDR3 size: 13 residues. Between the trimmed V and J ends, which lost 3 bases and 1 base, there was a span of 8 bases.

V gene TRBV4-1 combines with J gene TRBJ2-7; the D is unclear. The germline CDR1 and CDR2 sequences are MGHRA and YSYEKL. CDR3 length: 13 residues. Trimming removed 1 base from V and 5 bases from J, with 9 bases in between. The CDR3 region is CASSQVNGNEQYF. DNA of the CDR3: TGCGCCAGCAGCCAAGTAAACGGAAACGAGCAGTACTTC.

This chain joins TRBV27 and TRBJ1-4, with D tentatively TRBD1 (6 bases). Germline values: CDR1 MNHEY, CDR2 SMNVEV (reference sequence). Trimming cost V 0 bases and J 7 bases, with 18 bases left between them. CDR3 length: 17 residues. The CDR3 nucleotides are TGTGCCAGCAGTTTATCGGGGTCTCAGGGGTTCTCTGAAAAACTGTTTTTT. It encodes CASSLSGSQGFSEKLFF.

CDR3 nucleotides: TGTGCCAGCAGTGAAGTCGGCCCGGGGGGGCCTGGAGATACGCAGTATTTT. It yields the protein CASSEVGPGGPGDTQYF. V is TRBV6-1 and J is TRBJ2-3; 8 nucleotides match TRBD2. Looked up from germline, CDR1 is MNHNS and CDR2 is SASEGT. The J segment lost 5 bases and the V segment lost 1 base, leaving 11 bases of the junction unmatched. The CDR3 sequence is 17 residues long.

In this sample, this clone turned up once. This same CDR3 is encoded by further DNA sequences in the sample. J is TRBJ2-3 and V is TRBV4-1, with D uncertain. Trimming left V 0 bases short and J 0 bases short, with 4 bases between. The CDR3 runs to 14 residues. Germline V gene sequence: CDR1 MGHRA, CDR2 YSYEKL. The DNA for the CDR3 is TGCGCCAGCAGCCAAGACGGCAGCACAGATACGCAGTATTTT. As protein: CASSQDGSTDTQYF.

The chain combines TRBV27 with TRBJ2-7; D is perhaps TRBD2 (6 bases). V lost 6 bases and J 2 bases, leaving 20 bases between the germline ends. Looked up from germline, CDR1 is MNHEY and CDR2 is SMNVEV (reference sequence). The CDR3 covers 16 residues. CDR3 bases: TGTGCCAGCAGCCCGGCTTGGGGGGAGGTCCCCTACGAGCAGTACTTC. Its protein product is CASSPAWGEVPYEQYF.

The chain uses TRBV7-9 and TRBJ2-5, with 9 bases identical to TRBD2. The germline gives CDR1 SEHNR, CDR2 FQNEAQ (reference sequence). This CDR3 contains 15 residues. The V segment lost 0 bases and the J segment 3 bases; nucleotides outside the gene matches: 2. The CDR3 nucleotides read TGTGCCAGCAGCTTAGCTCCTAGCGGGGAAGAGACCCAGTACTTC. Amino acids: CASSLAPSGEETQYF. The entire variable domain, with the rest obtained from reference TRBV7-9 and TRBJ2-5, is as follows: DTGVSQNPRHKITKRGQNVTFRCDPISEHNRLYWYRQTLGQGPEFLTYFQNEAQLEKSRLLSDRFSAERPKGSFSTLEIQRTEQGDSAMYLCASSLAPSGEETQYFGPGTRLLVL.

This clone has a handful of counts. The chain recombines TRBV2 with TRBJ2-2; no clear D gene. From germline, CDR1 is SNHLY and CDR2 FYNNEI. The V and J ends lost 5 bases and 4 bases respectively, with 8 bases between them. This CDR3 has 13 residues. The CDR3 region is CASSSTATGELFF. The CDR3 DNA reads TGTGCCAGCAGTTCGACGGCCACCGGGGAGCTGTTTTTT.